This T cell receptor (beta chain) was documented in a study of blood T cell repertoires in COVID-19. Study-wide background: The samples span acute and convalescent COVID-19 from the United States, Italy and Spain.

The CDR3 spans 17 residues. The V gene's germline CDR1 is SGDLS and CDR2 YYNGEE. After removal of 1 base from V and 2 bases from J, the junction contained 9 bases not matched to a gene. The Seattle site enrolled patients during active infection and followed them longitudinally. Authors' data handling: Researchers report that nucleated cell counts were estimated from reference gene primer amplification. Libraries were prepared by immunoSEQ multiplex PCR; TCRdb keeps only in-frame clonotypes and omits some of them. That table gives V, J and clone size, and the DNA gave D and trimming. The sample has 150,000 to 200,000 clones; just over 90% are singletons.

Sequencing input: peripheral blood. This chain joins TRBV9 and TRBJ2-1, with 7 bases fitting TRBD2. The clonotype was recovered from a man in his late teens or twenties with COVID-19, enrolled during active disease. The CDR3 DNA is TGTGCCAGCAGCGTACCCCCGAGCGGGGTGCCCTACAATGAGCAGTTCTTC. Amino acid sequence: CASSVPPSGVPYNEQFF.